This T cell receptor beta chain was recorded in a study of a mutant IDH1 vaccine in newly diagnosed glioma. Described time point: week 23, last vaccination. Doses of 300 ug of mutant IDH1 20-mer peptide were given with topical imiquimod. In the case of this clone: Its antigen is not known.

Looked up from germline, CDR1 is MGHRA and CDR2 is YSYEKL. This CDR3 is 14 amino acids long. V gave up 4 bases and J gave up 1 base, with 10 bases separating them. Assay used: immunoSEQ multiplex PCR; TCRdb lists only in-frame clones, some missing. The data contain 65,000 or so clones, approximately 85% of them singletons. The rearrangement joins TRBV4-1 to TRBJ2-5, with D maybe TRBD1 (5 bases). This sample comprised PBMCs, obtained from a glioma patient whose treatment included an IDH1 peptide vaccine. The sequence came from a man aged 25-40 years with glioma. The CDR3 here is CASSRAQGQETQYF. The CDR3 DNA reads as TGCGCCAGCAGCCGCGCTCAGGGCCAAGAGACCCAGTACTTC.